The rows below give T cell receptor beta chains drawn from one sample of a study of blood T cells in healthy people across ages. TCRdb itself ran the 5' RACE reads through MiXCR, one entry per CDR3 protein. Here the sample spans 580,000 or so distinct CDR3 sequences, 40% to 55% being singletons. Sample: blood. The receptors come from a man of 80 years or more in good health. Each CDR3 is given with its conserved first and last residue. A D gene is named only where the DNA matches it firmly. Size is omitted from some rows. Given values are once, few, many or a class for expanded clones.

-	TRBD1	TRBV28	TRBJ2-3	CASRGRQGALLDTQYF	TGTGCCAGCAGAGGACGACAGGGGGCTTTGTTAGATACGCAGTATTTT
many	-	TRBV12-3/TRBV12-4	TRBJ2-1	CASSLDVEQFF	TGTGCCAGCAGCCTGGACGTGGAGCAGTTCTTC
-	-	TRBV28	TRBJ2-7	CASTSQRNEQYF	TGTGCCAGCACAAGCCAACGGAACGAGCAGTACTTC
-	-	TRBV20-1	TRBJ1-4	CSASRWASTTNEKLFF	TGCAGTGCTAGCAGGTGGGCGAGTACAACTAATGAAAAACTGTTTTTT
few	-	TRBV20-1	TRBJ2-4	CSAVREPKNIQYF	TGCAGTGCTGTCAGGGAACCCAAAAACATTCAGTACTTC
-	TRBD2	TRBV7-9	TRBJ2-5	CASSLPSGPSETQYF	TGTGCCAGCAGCTTACCTAGCGGACCCTCGGAGACCCAGTACTTC
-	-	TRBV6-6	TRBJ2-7	CASSYFGGGGYSYEQYF	TGTGCCAGCAGTTACTTCGGGGGAGGGGGTTATTCCTACGAGCAGTACTTC
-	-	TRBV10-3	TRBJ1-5	CAITRQADQPQHF	TGTGCCATCACACGACAGGCCGATCAGCCCCAGCATTTT
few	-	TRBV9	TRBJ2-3	CASSPHYGSTDTQYF	TGTGCCAGCAGCCCTCACTACGGCAGCACAGATACGCAGTATTTT
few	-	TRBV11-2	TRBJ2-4	CASLDAESTDIQYF	TGTGCCAGCTTAGATGCCGAATCGACGGACATTCAGTACTTC
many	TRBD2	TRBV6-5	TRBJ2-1	CASSSSGSYNEQFF	TGTGCCAGCAGTTCTAGCGGGAGCTACAATGAGCAGTTCTTC
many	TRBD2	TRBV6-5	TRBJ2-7	CASNLAGSYEQYF	TGTGCCAGCAACCTAGCGGGATCCTACGAGCAGTACTTC
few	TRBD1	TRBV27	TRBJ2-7	CASRAGGRYEQYF	TGTGCCAGCAGAGCAGGGGGTCGCTACGAGCAGTACTTC
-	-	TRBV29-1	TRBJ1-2	CSAFDGFYGYTF	TGCAGCGCCTTCGACGGGTTCTATGGCTACACCTTC
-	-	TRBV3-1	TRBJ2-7	CASSHYGRGAHYEQYF	TGTGCCAGCAGCCACTATGGTAGGGGGGCCCACTACGAGCAGTACTTC
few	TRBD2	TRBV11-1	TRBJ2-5	CASSPPGLAGAKSKTQYF	TGTGCCAGCAGCCCCCCTGGACTAGCGGGGGCAAAGTCGAAGACCCAGTACTTC
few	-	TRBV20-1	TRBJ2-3	CSAGLTGAADTQYF	TGCAGTGCTGGACTAACAGGGGCGGCAGATACGCAGTATTTT
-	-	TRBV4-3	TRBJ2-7	CASSQVSTGKYEQYF	TGCGCCAGCAGCCAAGTAAGCACAGGCAAATACGAGCAGTACTTC
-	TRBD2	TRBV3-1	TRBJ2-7	CASSQDRGRGLAGVSYEQYF	TGTGCCAGCAGCCAAGACCGGGGGCGGGGACTAGCGGGGGTCTCCTACGAGCAGTACTTC
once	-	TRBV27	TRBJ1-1	CASSSLNRGRTEAFF	TGTGCCAGCAGTTCCCTGAACCGGGGGCGGACTGAAGCTTTCTTT
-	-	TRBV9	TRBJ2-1	CASSADYQYYNEQFF	TGTGCCAGCAGCGCGGACTACCAATACTACAATGAGCAGTTCTTC
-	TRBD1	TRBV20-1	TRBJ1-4	CSASQGGNEKLFF	TGCAGTGCTAGTCAGGGGGGTAATGAAAAACTGTTTTTT
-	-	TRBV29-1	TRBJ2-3	CSIASTDTQYF	TGCAGCATAGCTAGCACAGATACGCAGTATTTT
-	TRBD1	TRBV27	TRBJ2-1	CASSSRTGPPDEQFF	TGTGCCAGCAGTTCGAGGACAGGGCCACCCGATGAGCAGTTCTTC
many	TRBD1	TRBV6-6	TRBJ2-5	CASSYLTGSAETQYF	TGTGCCAGCAGTTACCTGACAGGGTCCGCGGAGACCCAGTACTTC
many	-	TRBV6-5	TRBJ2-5	CASSPLSEAGETQYF	TGTGCCAGCAGTCCCCTTAGCGAGGCCGGAGAGACCCAGTACTTC
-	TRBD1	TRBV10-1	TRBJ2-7	CASRRGQESSYEQYF	TGCGCCAGCAGGAGGGGACAGGAGAGCTCCTACGAGCAGTACTTC
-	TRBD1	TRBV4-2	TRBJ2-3	CASSQATFRDRGDTQYF	TGTGCCAGCAGCCAAGCCACCTTCCGGGACAGGGGTGATACGCAGTATTTT
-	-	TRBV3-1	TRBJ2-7	CASSNGQSYEQYF	TGTGCCAGCAGCAACGGACAGAGCTACGAGCAGTACTTC
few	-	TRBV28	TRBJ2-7	CASSQAGTPSYEQYF	TGTGCCAGCAGTCAAGCCGGGACTCCCTCCTACGAGCAGTACTTC
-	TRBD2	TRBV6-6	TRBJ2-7	CASSYSNGASGRNEQYF	TGTGCCAGCAGTTACTCGAATGGGGCTAGCGGGAGGAATGAGCAGTACTTC
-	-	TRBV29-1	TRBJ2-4	CSVDRSNIQYF	TGCAGCGTAGACAGGTCGAACATTCAGTACTTC
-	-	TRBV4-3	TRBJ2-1	CASSQDGYNEQFF	TGCGCCAGCAGCCAAGATGGGTACAATGAGCAGTTCTTC
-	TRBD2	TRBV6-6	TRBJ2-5	CASRVAGDQGEQYF	TGTGCCAGCAGGGTAGCGGGAGATCAGGGTGAGCAGTACTTC
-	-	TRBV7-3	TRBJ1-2	CASSADQNYGYTF	TGTGCCAGCAGCGCGGACCAGAACTATGGCTACACCTTC
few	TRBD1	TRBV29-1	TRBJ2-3	CSVRDRRRTDTQYF	TGCAGCGTGAGGGACAGGAGACGCACAGATACGCAGTATTTT
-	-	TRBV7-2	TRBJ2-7	CASSYFPLSYEQYF	TGTGCCAGCAGCTACTTTCCCCTCTCCTACGAGCAGTACTTC
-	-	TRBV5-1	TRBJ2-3	CASSPAGYSTDTQYF	TGCGCCAGCAGCCCTGCAGGCTACAGCACAGATACGCAGTATTTT
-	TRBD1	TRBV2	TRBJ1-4	CASKRDRGPGHEKLFF	TGTGCCTCCAAACGGGACAGGGGACCCGGGCATGAAAAACTGTTTTTT
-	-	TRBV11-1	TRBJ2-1	CASTHRLAYNEQFF	TGTGCCAGCACCCATAGACTGGCTTACAATGAGCAGTTCTTC
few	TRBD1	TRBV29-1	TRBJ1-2	CSVRTGPTGGYTF	TGCAGCGTCAGGACAGGGCCCACGGGGGGCTACACCTTC
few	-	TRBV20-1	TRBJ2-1	CSASGKRDSSYNEQFF	TGCAGTGCTAGTGGCAAACGGGACTCCTCCTACAATGAGCAGTTCTTC
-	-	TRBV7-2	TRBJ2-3	CASSLAGTLNGDTQYF	TGTGCCAGCAGCTTAGCCGGGACCCTAAACGGAGATACGCAGTATTTT
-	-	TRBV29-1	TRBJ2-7	CSVVRQLNAYEQYF	TGCAGCGTTGTGCGGCAGCTAAATGCCTACGAGCAGTACTTC
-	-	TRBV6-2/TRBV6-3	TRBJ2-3	CASSYYTGAGDTQYF	TGTGCCAGCAGTTACTACACGGGGGCCGGAGATACGCAGTATTTT
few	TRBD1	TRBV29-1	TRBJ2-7	CSAGDSASYEQYF	TGCAGCGCCGGGGACAGTGCTTCCTACGAGCAGTACTTC
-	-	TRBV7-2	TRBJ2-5	CASSEVAGEGETQYF	TGTGCCAGCAGCGAAGTGGCAGGGGAGGGAGAGACCCAGTACTTC
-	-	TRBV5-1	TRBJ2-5	CASSLFGRKETQYF	TGCGCCAGCAGCTTGTTCGGCAGGAAAGAGACCCAGTACTTC
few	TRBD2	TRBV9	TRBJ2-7	CASSVREGSYEQYF	TGTGCCAGCAGCGTACGGGAGGGCTCCTACGAGCAGTACTTC
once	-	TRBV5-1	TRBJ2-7	CASTDSVSYEQYF	TGCGCCAGCACAGACAGCGTTTCCTACGAGCAGTACTTC
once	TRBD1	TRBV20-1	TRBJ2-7	CSASNARTGSYEQYF	TGCAGTGCTAGTAATGCAAGGACAGGCTCCTACGAGCAGTACTTC
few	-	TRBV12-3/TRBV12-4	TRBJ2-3	CASSLKGFTQYF	TGTGCCAGCAGTTTAAAGGGGTTTACGCAGTATTTT
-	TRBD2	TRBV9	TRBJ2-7	CASSPGTSGYYEQYF	TGTGCCAGCAGCCCCGGGACTAGCGGGTATTACGAGCAGTACTTC